Following are 27 T cell receptor beta chains from one sample sequenced in a study of blood T cell repertoires in COVID-19. Repertoires were generated with immunoSEQ multiplex PCR, while TCRdb's copy carries only in-frame clones and drops some. The data hold approximately 300,000 clones, with about nine tenths observed a single time. What was sequenced was PBMCs or T cells enriched from blood (not recorded which). The source is a woman between 18 and 29 years old who had recovered from COVID-19.

The chain uses TRBV10-1 and TRBJ2-2, with 16 bases identical to TRBD2. Per the germline V gene, CDR1 is WNHNN and CDR2 is SYGVQD (reference sequence). This CDR3 spans 18 amino acids. J lost 0 bases, V lost 6 bases, and 4 bases had no gene match. As DNA, the CDR3 is TGCGCCAGCAGCATGGGACTAGCGGGGGGGTCGAACACCGGGGAGCTGTTTTTT. Encoded protein: CASSMGLAGGSNTGELFF.

The chain links TRBV12-3 or TRBV12-4 to TRBJ1-2; D not resolved. The germline V and J ends were trimmed by 5 bases and 5 bases, with 9 bases remaining between them. The CDR3 is 12 amino acids. Here the CDR3 DNA reads TGTGCCAGCAGTCAGGTACCTTATGGCTACACCTTC. This gives the protein CASSQVPYGYTF.

The genes are TRBV2 and TRBJ2-5, with D possibly matching TRBD2 (5 bases). CDR1 is SNHLY and CDR2 is FYNNEI in the germline V gene. The CDR3 sequence is 13 residues long. The V end lost 7 bases, the J end lost 3 bases, and 12 bases lay between the germline ends. Here the CDR3 DNA reads TGTGCCAGCAACAAGAGGGAAGAAGAGACCCAGTACTTC. It codes for CASNKREEETQYF.

On this clone: Additional DNA sequences in this sample encode the identical CDR3. The CDR3 DNA reads TGCGCCAGCAGCTTGGATCGGTTCTCCTACGAGCAGTACTTC. Its translation is CASSLDRFSYEQYF. This chain connects TRBV5-1 to TRBJ2-7; D ambiguous. Germline V gives CDR1 SGHRS, CDR2 YFSETQ. V dropped 0 bases and J dropped 0 bases, with 7 bases sitting between them. This CDR3 is 14 amino acids long. The full variable domain, rest sourced from reference TRBV5-1 and TRBJ2-7, is KAGVTQTPRYLIKTRGQQVTLSCSPISGHRSVSWYQQTPGQGLQFLFEYFSETQRNKGNFPGRFSGRQFSNSRSEMNVSTLELGDSALYLCASSLDRFSYEQYFGPGTRLTVT.

The CDR3 here is CASSTDRGNTEAFF. CDR3 sequence (DNA): TGTGCCAGCAGCACCGACAGGGGAAACACTGAAGCTTTCTTT. The chain has TRBV5-5 and TRBJ1-1; 8 bases fit TRBD1. Germline V gene sequence: CDR1 SGHKS, CDR2 YYEKEE (reference sequence). The CDR3 is made up of 14 amino acids. V trimming: 4 bases; J trimming: 2 bases; junction bases outside the gene matches: 4. Full variable domain (outside the CDR3, taken from reference TRBV5-5 and TRBJ1-1): DAGVTQSPTHLIKTRGQQVTLRCSPISGHKSVSWYQQVLGQGPQFIFQYYEKEERGRGNFPDRFSARQFPNYSSELNVNALLLGDSALYLCASSTDRGNTEAFFGQGTRLTVV.

The chain links TRBV19 to TRBJ1-4; unclear D gene. The length of the CDR3 is 15 residues. Germline V gene lookup returns CDR1 LNHDA and CDR2 SQIVND (reference sequence). V shed 5 bases and J shed 4 bases, with 14 bases lying between them. CDR3 sequence: CASSGGARINEKLFF. The CDR3 nucleotides read TGTGCCAGTAGTGGCGGCGCAAGAATTAATGAAAAACTGTTTTTT.

The V and J genes are TRBV5-5 and TRBJ2-5; no reliable D call. V dropped 1 base and J dropped 5 bases, with 9 bases sitting between them. CDR1 and CDR2 from the germline V gene are SGHKS and YYEKEE (reference sequence). CDR3 length equals 13 residues. In nucleotides, the CDR3 is TGTGCCAGCAGCTTGTATACATCGGAGACCCAGTACTTC. Translating gives CASSLYTSETQYF.

The chain is built from TRBV30 and TRBJ1-4, with D maybe TRBD1 (5 bases). With 0 bases removed from V and 8 bases from J, the gap between germline ends came to 13 bases. CDR1 is GTSNPN, CDR2 SVGIG, per germline (reference sequence). The CDR3 sequence is 14 residues long. The CDR3 spells CAWSVGQGREKLFF. For the CDR3, the DNA is TGTGCCTGGAGTGTAGGGCAGGGAAGAGAAAAACTGTTTTTT.

This chain joins TRBV5-1 and TRBJ2-2; 8 bases are a match to TRBD1. The CDR3 is made up of 13 amino acids. J lost 2 bases, V lost 7 bases, and 1 base had no gene match. CDR1 SGHRS and CDR2 YFSETQ come from the germline V gene. The CDR3 loop reads CASGQGNTGELFF. CDR3 coding DNA: TGCGCCAGCGGACAGGGAAACACCGGGGAGCTGTTTTTT.

The chain is built from TRBV2 and TRBJ1-6; weak D call: TRBD1 (5 bases). V was cut by 6 bases and J by 0 bases, with 9 bases left in between. Germline V gene data show CDR1 as SNHLY and CDR2 as FYNNEI. The CDR3 is 15 amino acids. The CDR3 here is CASSLTDSYNSPLHF. The CDR3 DNA follows: TGTGCCAGCAGCCTGACAGACTCCTATAATTCACCCCTCCACTTT.

The rearrangement uses TRBV28 and TRBJ1-1; 8 nucleotides align to TRBD1. In germline, CDR1 is MDHEN, CDR2 SYDVKM. J gave up 4 bases and V 4 bases, and 14 bases lay outside the gene matches. This CDR3 is 17 amino acids long. The CDR3 DNA follows: TGTGCCAGCAGTTCCCAAACCAGGGGGCGAAGGGTCACTGAAGCTTTCTTT. Encoded protein: CASSSQTRGRRVTEAFF.

The V call is TRBV5-1, the J call TRBJ1-4; unclear D gene. Between the trimmed V and J ends, which lost 4 bases and 0 bases, there was a span of 7 bases. The CDR3 spans 14 residues. Per germline, CDR1 SGHRS and CDR2 YFSETQ. The CDR3 sequence is CASSEGATNEKLFF. CDR3 DNA: TGCGCCAGCAGCGAGGGTGCAACTAATGAAAAACTGTTTTTT.

The chain carries TRBV2 and TRBJ1-5; 9 bases are a match to TRBD1. The CDR3 runs to 17 residues. Looked up from germline, CDR1 is SNHLY and CDR2 is FYNNEI. With V trimmed by 6 bases and J by 0 bases, 9 bases remained unmatched. CDR3 nucleotide sequence: TGTGCCAGCAGAACAGGGGGCGCATGGGATAGCAATCAGCCCCAGCATTTT. This codes for CASRTGGAWDSNQPQHF.

This clone was recorded once. Distinct nucleotide sequences in the sample also encode this CDR3. V gene TRBV7-3 combines with J gene TRBJ2-3; 10 bases line up with TRBD2. Germline V CDR1 and CDR2: SGHTA, FQGTGA. The CDR3 has 17 residues. The trim removed 1 base at V and 1 base at J, leaving 5 bases unmatched. The CDR3 region has the DNA TGTGCCAGCAGCTTAAGGCTAGCGGGAGTGGGCACAGATACGCAGTATTTT. Residues: CASSLRLAGVGTDTQYF.

The chain carries TRBV24-1 and TRBJ2-5; tentative D call: TRBD2 (5 bases). The V gene's germline CDR1 is KGHDR and CDR2 SFDVKD. This CDR3 has 13 amino acids. Between the trimmed V and J ends, which lost 5 bases and 7 bases, there was a span of 13 bases. The CDR3 loop reads CATSGQDRGTQYF. The CDR3 region has the DNA TGTGCCACCAGTGGGCAGGACCGGGGGACCCAGTACTTC.

The chain has TRBV6-5 and TRBJ1-3; 7 nucleotides line up with TRBD1. Trimming at V came to 2 bases and at J to 3 bases, leaving 4 bases not matched to a gene. The V gene's germline CDR1 is MNHEY and CDR2 SVGAGI. The CDR3 sequence is 15 residues long. The CDR3 DNA sequence: TGTGCCAGCAGTTACGATACAGGGGATGGAAACACCATATATTTT. Residues: CASSYDTGDGNTIYF.

This sequence joins TRBV3-1 (or the pseudogene TRBV3-2) and TRBJ1-3; no clear D. Trimming removed 1 base from V and 4 bases from J, with 5 bases in between. The CDR3 consists of 13 residues. In germline, CDR1 is LGHDT, CDR2 YNNKEL (reference sequence). Here the CDR3 DNA reads TGTGCCAGCAGCCAAGGGCCCGGAAACACCATATATTTT. Its protein is CASSQGPGNTIYF.

V is TRBV5-4 and J is TRBJ1-1, with 7 positions matching TRBD1. This CDR3 has 16 amino acids. V gave up 4 bases and J gave up 7 bases; unmatched junction bases: 16. In germline, CDR1 is SGHNT, CDR2 YYREEE (reference sequence). The CDR3 is CASSRGGGDPNLEAFF. The CDR3 DNA is TGTGCCAGCAGCCGAGGGGGCGGAGACCCCAACCTTGAAGCTTTCTTT.

CDR3 sequence reads: CASRPRGPRLDTEAFF. CDR3 bases: TGTGCCAGCAGACCACGGGGTCCTCGCTTGGACACTGAAGCTTTCTTT. This chain uses TRBV25-1 with TRBJ1-1; D gene ambiguous. CDR1 and CDR2 from the germline V gene are MGHDK and SYGVNS. The V gene lost 6 bases and the J gene lost 3 bases, with 20 bases spanning the gap. This CDR3 spans 16 amino acids.

The V call is TRBV11-2, the J call TRBJ2-5, with 13 bases matching TRBD2. The CDR3 contains 16 residues. V was pared by 5 bases and J by 4 bases, with 7 bases of the junction left unmatched. Germline loops: CDR1 SGHAT, CDR2 FQNNGV. CDR3 DNA sequence: TGTGCCAGCAGCCCCAGACTAGCGGGAGGTCGAGAGACCCAGTACTTC. This sequence encodes CASSPRLAGGRETQYF. Filled out from reference TRBV11-2 and TRBJ2-5, the complete variable domain reads EAGVAQSPRYKIIEKRQSVAFWCNPISGHATLYWYQQILGQGPKLLIQFQNNGVVDDSQLPKDRFSAERLKGVDSTLKIQPAKLEDSAVYLCASSPRLAGGRETQYFGPGTRLLVL.

The CDR3 is CASSTGQNTEAFF. The CDR3 DNA reads as TGTGCCAGCAGTACAGGGCAGAACACTGAAGCTTTCTTT. The J gene is TRBJ1-1, the V gene TRBV7-3; possible D gene TRBD1, 6 bases. Germline values: CDR1 SGHTA, CDR2 FQGTGA. V lost 6 bases, J lost 1 base, and 9 bases lay in between. The CDR3 is 13 amino acids.

The chain combines TRBV19 with TRBJ2-7; 8 nucleotides agree with TRBD1. The CDR3 has 14 residues. Germline V lookup: CDR1 LNHDA, CDR2 SQIVND (reference sequence). V trimming: 0 bases; J trimming: 3 bases; junction bases outside the gene matches: 1. CDR3 amino acids: CASSIDDRGYEQYF. CDR3 bases: TGTGCCAGTAGTATAGACGACAGGGGCTACGAGCAGTACTTC.

The rearrangement links TRBV5-4 to TRBJ2-2, with D unclear. Germline CDR1 reads SGHNT; CDR2 reads YYREEE (reference sequence). The ends were cut back, 4 bases at V and 6 bases at J, with 16 bases in the middle. CDR3 length: 15 amino acids. The CDR3 nucleotides read TGTGCCAGCAGCCGCCATTCTAGTTCGCCCGGGGAGCTGTTTTTT. Protein: CASSRHSSSPGELFF.

This clone was counted between two and nine times. The chain recombines TRBV7-8 with TRBJ1-6; no firm D call. The germline CDR1 and CDR2 sequences are SGHVS and FQNEAQ. This CDR3 region has 17 residues. Between the trimmed V and J ends, which lost 4 bases and 1 base, there was a span of 14 bases. The CDR3 DNA is TGTGCCAGCAGCTCCCGCAGGATTCAATCCTATAATTCACCCCTCCACTTT. This encodes CASSSRRIQSYNSPLHF.

Comment on this clone: Other DNA sequences in this specimen translate into the identical CDR3. This chain joins TRBV28 and TRBJ1-5; D perhaps matches TRBD1 (5 bases). Germline V lookup: CDR1 MDHEN, CDR2 SYDVKM. The CDR3 length is 15 residues. V lost 6 bases to trimming and J lost 1 base, with 13 bases between them. In DNA, the CDR3 is TGTGCCAGCAGCTCTACGGGGGGGAGCAATCAGCCCCAGCATTTT. It translates to CASSSTGGSNQPQHF.

In its sample, this clone was seen many times. V gene TRBV6-5 combines with J gene TRBJ2-5; 8 nucleotides match TRBD2. With 5 bases clipped from V and 5 bases from J, the junction kept 10 bases outside the gene matches. CDR1 MNHEY and CDR2 SVGAGI come from the germline V gene. The CDR3 spans 15 residues. CDR3 DNA: TGTGCCAGCAGTCGGAGCGGGAGTGGGGATGAGACCCAGTACTTC. This translates into CASSRSGSGDETQYF.

The genes are TRBV18 and TRBJ2-1; 7 bases are a match to TRBD2. Looked up from germline, CDR1 is KGHSH and CDR2 is LQKENI. This CDR3 has 14 residues. V shed 5 bases, J shed 4 bases, and the junction held 5 bases outside the gene matches. The CDR3 nucleotides are TGTGCCAGCTCATTAACGGGGGGTTACAATGAGCAGTTCTTC. This sequence encodes CASSLTGGYNEQFF. Full variable domain (remainder filled in from reference TRBV18 and TRBJ2-1): NAGVMQNPRHLVRRRGQEARLRCSPMKGHSHVYWYRQLPEEGLKFMVYLQKENIIDESGMPKERFSAEFPKEGPSILRIQQVVRGDSAAYFCASSLTGGYNEQFFGPGTRLTVL.